The T cell receptor beta chain described here comes from a study of blood T cells in healthy people across ages. Using a J-beta primer mix together with a sample-barcoded 5' primer, a second PCR was run for roughly 6 to 12 cycles. Each cDNA molecule was tagged by a template-switch adaptor that had 12 random nucleotides. From the 5' RACE reads, TCRdb called clonotypes with MiXCR, one entry per CDR3 protein. The table records roughly 1,100,000 distinct CDR3 sequences, roughly a quarter of them present only once. No fewer than 7 million PBMCs went into each sample. Total RNA amounts of at least 5.5 micrograms were extracted per sample. Germline CDR1 is DFQATT and CDR2 is SNEGSKA (reference sequence). The CDR3 extends over 13 amino acids. This clonotype was observed a handful of times. These sequences were also reported in another study, on T cells of mothers and their children.

The chain is built from TRBV20-1 and TRBJ2-7; D gene ambiguous. The J call may be mistaken, given a closer DNA end match to TRBJ2-5. The specimen was blood. This TCR came from a girl aged 2-10 years in good health. CDR3 loop: CSAKTQNQETQYF. The CDR3 DNA reads TGCAGTGCTAAGACACAGAACCAAGAGACCCAGTACTTC.